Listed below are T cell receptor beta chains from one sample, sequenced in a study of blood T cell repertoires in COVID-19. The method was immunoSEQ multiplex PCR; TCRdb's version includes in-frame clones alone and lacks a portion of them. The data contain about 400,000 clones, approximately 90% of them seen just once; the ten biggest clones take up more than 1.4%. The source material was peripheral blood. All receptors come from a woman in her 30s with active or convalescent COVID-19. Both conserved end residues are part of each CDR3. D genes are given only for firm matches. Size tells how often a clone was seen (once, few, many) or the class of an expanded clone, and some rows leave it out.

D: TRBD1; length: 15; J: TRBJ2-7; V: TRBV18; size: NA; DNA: TGTGCCAGCTCACCACAACAGGGGGCAACGGACGAGCAGTACTTC; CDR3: CASSPQQGATDEQYF
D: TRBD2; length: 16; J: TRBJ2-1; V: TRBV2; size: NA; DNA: TGTGCCAGCAGACGCACCGAGCGGGGGGGCCCCAATGAGCAGTTCTTC; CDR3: CASRRTERGGPNEQFF
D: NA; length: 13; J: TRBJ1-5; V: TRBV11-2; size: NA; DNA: TGTGCCAGCAGCTACAAGGGGGATCAGCCCCAGCATTTT; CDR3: CASSYKGDQPQHF
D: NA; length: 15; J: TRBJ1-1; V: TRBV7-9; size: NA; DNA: TGTGCCAGCAGCTCCACGTTGGGGGGGAAAGGTGAAGCTTTCTTT; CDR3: CASSSTLGGKGEAFF
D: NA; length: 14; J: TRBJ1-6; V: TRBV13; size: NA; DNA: TGTGCCAGCAGCTCTGGCAGGGTCGGATCACCCCTCCACTTT; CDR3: CASSSGRVGSPLHF
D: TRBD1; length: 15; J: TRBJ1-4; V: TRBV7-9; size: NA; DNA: TGTGCCAGCAGCTTAAGGGACAGTTCTAATGAAAAACTGTTTTTT; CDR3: CASSLRDSSNEKLFF
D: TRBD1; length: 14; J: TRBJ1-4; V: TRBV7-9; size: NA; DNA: TGTGCCAGCAGCCCAGGGGGGAGTAATGAAAAACTGTTTTTT; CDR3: CASSPGGSNEKLFF
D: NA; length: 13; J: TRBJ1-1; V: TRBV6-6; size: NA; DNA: TGTGCCAGCAGTTACGGGGAGATCACTGAAGCTTTCTTT; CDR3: CASSYGEITEAFF
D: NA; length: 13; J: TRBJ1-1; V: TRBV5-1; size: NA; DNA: TGCGCCAGCAGCTGGAGATTCGGGACTGAAGCTTTCTTT; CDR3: CASSWRFGTEAFF
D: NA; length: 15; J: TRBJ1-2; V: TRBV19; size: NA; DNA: TGTGCCAGCAGGAGGGCAGGCGGAACTAACTATGGCTACACCTTC; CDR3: CASRRAGGTNYGYTF
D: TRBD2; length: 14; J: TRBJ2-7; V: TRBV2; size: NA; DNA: TGTGCCAGCAGTGAAGAGCGGGGATCCTACGAGCAGTACTTC; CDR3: CASSEERGSYEQYF
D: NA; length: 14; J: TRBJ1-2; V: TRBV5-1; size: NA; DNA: TGCGCCAGCAGCTCGGAACAGGGCCGGAGTGGCTACACCTTC; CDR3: CASSSEQGRSGYTF
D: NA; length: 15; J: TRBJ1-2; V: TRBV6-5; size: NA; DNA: TGTGCCAGCAGTACGCAGGGGCTCGGATTTGGTGGCTACACCTTC; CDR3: CASSTQGLGFGGYTF
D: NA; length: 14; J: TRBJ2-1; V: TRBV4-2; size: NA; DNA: TGTGCCAGCAGCCAAGATCCTAGTCAAGGAGAGCAGTTCTTC; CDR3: CASSQDPSQGEQFF
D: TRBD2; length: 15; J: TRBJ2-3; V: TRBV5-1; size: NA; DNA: TGCGCCAGCAGCTCGGGGGGGAGTGTCGTCGATACGCAGTATTTT; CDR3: CASSSGGSVVDTQYF
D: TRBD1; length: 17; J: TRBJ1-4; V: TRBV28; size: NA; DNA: TGTGCCAGCAGTTCACCTCATACAGGGGGAAGTAGTGAAAAACTGTTTTTT; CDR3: CASSSPHTGGSSEKLFF
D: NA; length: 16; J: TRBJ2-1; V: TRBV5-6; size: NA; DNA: TGTGCCAGCAGCCACAAGGCGACAGACCTTGGGAATGAGCAGTTCTTC; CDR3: CASSHKATDLGNEQFF
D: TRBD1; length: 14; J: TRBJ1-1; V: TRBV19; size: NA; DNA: TGTGCCAGTAGTAAACAGGGGATCCGATCTGAAGCTTTCTTT; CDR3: CASSKQGIRSEAFF
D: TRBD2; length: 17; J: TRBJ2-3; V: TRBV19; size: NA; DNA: TGTGCCAGTAGTATAGATCTGGCGGGGGGAAGCACAGATACGCAGTATTTT; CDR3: CASSIDLAGGSTDTQYF
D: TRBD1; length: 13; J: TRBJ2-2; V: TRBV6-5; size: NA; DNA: TGTGCCAGCAGTCAGTGGACAGGCGGGGAGCTGTTTTTT; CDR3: CASSQWTGGELFF
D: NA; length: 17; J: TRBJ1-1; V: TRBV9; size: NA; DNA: TGTGCCAGCAGCGTAGCTGGGTCGACAGGTATGAACACTGAAGCTTTCTTT; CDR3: CASSVAGSTGMNTEAFF
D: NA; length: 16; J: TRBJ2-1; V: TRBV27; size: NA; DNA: TGTGCCAGCAGTTTATCCTCAGGGGTTGGCTACAATGAGCAGTTCTTC; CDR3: CASSLSSGVGYNEQFF
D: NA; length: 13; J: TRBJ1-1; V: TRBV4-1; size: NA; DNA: TGCGCCAGCAGAGGGGGAGCGAACACTGAAGCTTTCTTT; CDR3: CASRGGANTEAFF
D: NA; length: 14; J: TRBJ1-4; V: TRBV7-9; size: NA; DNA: TGTGCCAGCAGCTTATCAGGGTTGGGTGAAAAACTGTTTTTT; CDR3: CASSLSGLGEKLFF
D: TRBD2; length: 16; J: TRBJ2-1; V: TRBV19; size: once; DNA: TGTGCCAGTAGCGTCACCCTAGCGGGAGAGAGGAATGAGCAGTTCTTC; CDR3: CASSVTLAGERNEQFF
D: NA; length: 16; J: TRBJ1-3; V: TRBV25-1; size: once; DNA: TGTGCCAGCAGTGACCCTCGTGGCCACTCTGGAAACACCATATATTTT; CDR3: CASSDPRGHSGNTIYF
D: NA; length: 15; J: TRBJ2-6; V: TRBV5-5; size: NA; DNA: TGTGCCAGCACCCTGGGGCACTCTGGGGCCAACGTCCTGACTTTC; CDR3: CASTLGHSGANVLTF
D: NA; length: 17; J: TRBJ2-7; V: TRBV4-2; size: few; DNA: TGTGCCAGCAGCCCGAACGAAATAGGGGGGGGCGGGTACGAGCAGTACTTC; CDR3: CASSPNEIGGGGYEQYF
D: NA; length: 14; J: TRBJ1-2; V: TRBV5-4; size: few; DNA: TGTGCCAGCAGCCCACGGGACACCGGCTATGGCTACACCTTC; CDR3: CASSPRDTGYGYTF
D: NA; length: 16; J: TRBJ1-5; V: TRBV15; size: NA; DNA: TGTGCCACCAGCATTGAGGTCCCGGTGGGCAATCAGCCCCAGCATTTT; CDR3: CATSIEVPVGNQPQHF
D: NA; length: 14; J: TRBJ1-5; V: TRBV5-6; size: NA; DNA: TGTGCCAGCAGCTTGGCCGGGGGCAATCAGCCCCAGCATTTT; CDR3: CASSLAGGNQPQHF
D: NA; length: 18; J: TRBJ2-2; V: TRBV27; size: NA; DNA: TGTGCCAGCAGTTTAGTTGGCCAGTTTTCCGAATACACCGGGGAGCTGTTTTTT; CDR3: CASSLVGQFSEYTGELFF
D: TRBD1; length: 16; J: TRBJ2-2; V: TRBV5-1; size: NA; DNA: TGCGCCAGCAGCCCGGGACAGGCCGCGAACACCGGGGAGCTGTTTTTT; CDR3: CASSPGQAANTGELFF
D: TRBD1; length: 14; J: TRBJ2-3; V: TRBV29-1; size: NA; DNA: TGCAGCTCCAGGACAGGGGGAACCACAGATACGCAGTATTTT; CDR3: CSSRTGGTTDTQYF
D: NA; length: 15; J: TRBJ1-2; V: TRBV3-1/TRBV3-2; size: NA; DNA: TGTGCCAGCAGCCAAGATCTACAGACACTCTATGGCTACACCTTC; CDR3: CASSQDLQTLYGYTF
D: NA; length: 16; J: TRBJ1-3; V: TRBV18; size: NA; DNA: TGTGCCAGCTCACGGGAACAGGGTAGCTCTGGAAACACCATATATTTT; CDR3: CASSREQGSSGNTIYF
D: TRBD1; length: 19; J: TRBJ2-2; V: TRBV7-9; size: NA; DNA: TGTGCCAGCAGCTTCACCATATTACAGGGGGCGGCGAACACCGGGGAGCTGTTTTTT; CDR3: CASSFTILQGAANTGELFF
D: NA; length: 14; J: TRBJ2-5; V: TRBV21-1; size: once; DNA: TGTGCCAGCAGCAGTCACGACTACCAAGAGACCCAGTACTTC; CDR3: CASSSHDYQETQYF
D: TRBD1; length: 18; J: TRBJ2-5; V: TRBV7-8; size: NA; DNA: TGTGCCAGCAGCTTATGGGGCCCGGGACAGGGAGGCCCGGAGACCCAGTACTTC; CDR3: CASSLWGPGQGGPETQYF
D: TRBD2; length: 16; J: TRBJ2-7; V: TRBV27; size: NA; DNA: TGTGCCAGCAGCCCGCAACTAGCGACTAGCTCCTACGAGCAGTACTTC; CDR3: CASSPQLATSSYEQYF
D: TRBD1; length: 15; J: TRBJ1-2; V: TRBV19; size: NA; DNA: TGTGCCAGTAGCCCCCAGGGACAGGGTGACTATGGCTACACCTTC; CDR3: CASSPQGQGDYGYTF
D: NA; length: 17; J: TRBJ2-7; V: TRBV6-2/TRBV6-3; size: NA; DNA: TGTGCCAGCAGTTACGCTAGGGGAAGGCAGGGGGGCTACGAGCAGTACTTC; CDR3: CASSYARGRQGGYEQYF
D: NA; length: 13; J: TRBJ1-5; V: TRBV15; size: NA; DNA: TGTGCCACCAGCAGAGATAAGGGGGAGCCCCAGCATTTT; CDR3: CATSRDKGEPQHF
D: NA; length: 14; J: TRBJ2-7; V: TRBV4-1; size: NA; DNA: TGCGCCAGCAGCCCCGCGGGCCGTCCCTACGAGCAGTACTTC; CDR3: CASSPAGRPYEQYF
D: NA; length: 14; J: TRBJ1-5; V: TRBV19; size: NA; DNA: TGTGCCAGTAGGCCGGGGGGCGGCAATCAGCCCCAGCATTTT; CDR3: CASRPGGGNQPQHF
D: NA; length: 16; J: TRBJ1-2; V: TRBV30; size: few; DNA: TGTGCCTGGGCAGCTCAGACAGTCATTTCTAACTATGGCTACACCTTC; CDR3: CAWAAQTVISNYGYTF
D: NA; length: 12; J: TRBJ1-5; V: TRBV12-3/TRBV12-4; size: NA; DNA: TGTGCCAGCAGTTTAGGCGGCCAGCCCCAGCATTTT; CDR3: CASSLGGQPQHF
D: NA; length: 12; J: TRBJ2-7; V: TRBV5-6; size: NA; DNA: TGTGCCAGCAGCAGACACAGCTACGAGCAGTACTTC; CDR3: CASSRHSYEQYF
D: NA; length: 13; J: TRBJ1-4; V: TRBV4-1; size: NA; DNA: TGCGCCAGCAGCCCCCCTCAGTATGAAAAACTGTTTTTT; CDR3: CASSPPQYEKLFF
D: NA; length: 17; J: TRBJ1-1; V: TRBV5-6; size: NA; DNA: TGTGCCAGCAGCCGGTTTGCGAGCGGGCGGGCAAACACTGAAGCTTTCTTT; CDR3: CASSRFASGRANTEAFF
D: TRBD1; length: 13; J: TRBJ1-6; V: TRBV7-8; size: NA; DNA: TGTGCCAGCAGCCCCCGACAGGGGACGGCCCTCCACTTT; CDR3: CASSPRQGTALHF
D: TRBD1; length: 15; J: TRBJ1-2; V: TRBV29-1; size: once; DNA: TGCAGCGTCCCCGATAGGACAGGGTTCTTTTTTGGCTACACCTTC; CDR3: CSVPDRTGFFFGYTF
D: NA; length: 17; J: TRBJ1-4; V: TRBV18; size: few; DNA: TGTGCCAGCTCACATAGACAGAGCTTTTCAACTAATGAAAAACTGTTTTTT; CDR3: CASSHRQSFSTNEKLFF
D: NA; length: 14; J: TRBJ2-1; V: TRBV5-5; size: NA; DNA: TGTGCCAGCATCCCCCGGGGGAGTTACAATGAGCAGTTCTTC; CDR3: CASIPRGSYNEQFF